What follows are 20 T cell receptor beta chains derived from one specimen sequenced in a study of early T cells in non-severe SARS-CoV-2 infection (dated by TCRdb to the early 2020s). Library prep was done by 5' RACE. The reads were generated on a NextSeq 500. Through fastp at Q25 and MiXCR, TCRdb rebuilt clones from the public reads, retaining in-frame beta chains. One record per CDR3 amino acid sequence lists the most common genes and DNA. The sample data list some 54,000 distinct CDR3 sequences, and roughly 10% of these were observed just once. The ten most abundant clones make up 8.5% to 9% of the sample. Sequenced: whole blood. The receptors originated from an adult who was a healthcare worker with PCR-confirmed SARS-CoV-2 infection or an uninfected control (not recorded which).

This clonotype occurred many times. CDR3 bases: TGTGCCAGCAGTGACGGACTAGCGGGAGCAGGCAATGAGCAGTTCTTC. Its translation: CASSDGLAGAGNEQFF. J is TRBJ2-1 and V is TRBV12-3 or TRBV12-4, with 13 bases identical to TRBD2. CDR3 length: 16 amino acids. V was clipped by 5 bases and J by 6 bases; unmatched bases: 7.

This clonotype showed up just a few times. The chain combines TRBV5-6 with TRBJ1-2, with 7 bases that match TRBD1. CDR3 size: 15 residues. Germline CDR1 reads SGHDT; CDR2 reads YYEEEE. The J segment lost 6 bases and the V segment lost 4 bases, leaving 12 bases of the junction unmatched. The CDR3 DNA is TGTGCCAGCAGCACACCCGGGACAGCGTCAGATGGCTACACCTTC. Its protein is CASSTPGTASDGYTF.

Remarks on this clonotype: An end of the junction does not agree with germline; a read error may underlie this. V usage is TRBV6-5 and J usage is TRBJ1-3, with D unclear. The CDR3 length is 14 residues. CDR1 and CDR2 (germline): MNHEY, SVGAGI. The CDR3 loop reads CASSNSYSGNTIYF. CDR3 bases: TGTGCCAGCAGTAACTCGTACTCTGGAAACACCATATATTTT.

This clonotype was seen many times. The chain recombines TRBV5-4 with TRBJ2-2; D ambiguous. This CDR3 contains 17 residues. From germline, CDR1 is SGHNT and CDR2 YYREEE (reference sequence). V was shortened by 4 bases and J by 1 base, with 17 bases between the two germline ends. For the CDR3, the DNA is TGTGCCAGCAGCCCTCCCCCTGCGCGGAGGAACACCGGGGAGCTGTTTTTT. Protein product: CASSPPPARRNTGELFF. Filled out from reference TRBV5-4 and TRBJ2-2, the complete variable domain reads ETGVTQSPTHLIKTRGQQVTLRCSSQSGHNTVSWYQQALGQGPQFIFQYYREEENGRGNFPPRFSGLQFPNYSSELNVNALELDDSALYLCASSPPPARRNTGELFFGEGSRLTVL.

This clonotype was detected ten times or more. This chain links TRBV10-3 with TRBJ2-1; tentatively, D is TRBD1 or TRBD2 (5 bases each). Germline V gives CDR1 ENHRY, CDR2 SYGVKD. This CDR3 region has 14 residues. Trimming removed 3 bases at V and 9 bases at J, with 15 bases between. The CDR3 loop is CAISEMRQSGEQFF. The CDR3 nucleotides read TGTGCCATCAGTGAAATGCGACAGAGCGGTGAGCAGTTCTTC.

In the case of this clonotype: Relative to the germline gene, one junction end is altered; a read error may explain this. The chain employs TRBV7-3 and TRBJ2-2, with 8 bases identical to TRBD1. Germline V gene data show CDR1 as SGHTA and CDR2 as FQGTGA. The CDR3 extends over 13 amino acids. DNA of the CDR3: TGTGCCAGCAGTTCAGGGGGCCACCGGGGAGCTGTTTTT. This encodes CASSSGGHRGAVF.

This clonotype occurred many times. V usage is TRBV7-2 and J usage is TRBJ2-5; either TRBD1 or TRBD2 may fit D (5 bases each). V gave up 2 bases and J gave up 0 bases, with 13 bases separating them. The CDR3 length is 16 residues. The germline CDR1 and CDR2 sequences are SGHTA and FQGNSA. This chain's CDR3 is CASSLTGRRDQETQYF. For the CDR3, the DNA is TGTGCCAGCAGCTTAACAGGACGGCGGGACCAAGAGACCCAGTACTTC.

This clonotype came up many times. V is TRBV20-1 and J is TRBJ2-4; D perhaps matches TRBD1 (5 bases). The CDR3 loop spans 12 amino acids. Trimming removed 5 bases from V and 1 base from J, with 6 bases in between. CDR1 and CDR2 (germline): DFQATT, SNEGSKA (reference sequence). CDR3 coding DNA: TGCAGTGCTGCAGGGGCCAAAAACATTCAGTACTTC. Residues: CSAAGAKNIQYF.

At least ten counts were recorded for this clonotype. The chain is built from TRBV5-1 and TRBJ2-1, with 11 bases matching TRBD1. This CDR3 has 16 residues. The ends lost 3 bases at V and 7 bases at J; junction bases unmatched: 9. The germline gives CDR1 SGHRS, CDR2 YFSETQ. CDR3 amino acids: CASSSPGQGVGNEQFF. CDR3 bases: TGCGCCAGCAGCTCGCCGGGACAGGGGGTTGGGAATGAGCAGTTCTTC.

This clonotype was found many times. This sequence joins TRBV20-1 and TRBJ1-2, with D tentatively TRBD1 (5 bases). V lost 3 bases and J lost 8, with 16 bases in between. The germline V gene has CDR1 DFQATT and CDR2 SNEGSKA (reference sequence). The CDR3 is made up of 13 amino acids. The chain's CDR3 is CSASKTDVSGYTF. The CDR3 DNA reads as TGCAGTGCTAGCAAGACAGACGTGAGCGGCTACACCTTC.

The chain links TRBV5-1 to TRBJ1-5; TRBD1 might be the D (6 bases). Germline-derived CDR1 and CDR2 are SGHRS and YFSETQ. The CDR3 has 15 residues. V lost 2 bases, J lost 2 bases, and 11 bases lay in between. CDR3 protein: CASSFSAGGNQPQHF. The CDR3 DNA is TGCGCCAGCAGCTTTTCGGCAGGGGGCAATCAGCCCCAGCATTTT.

This clonotype has ten or more counts. This chain connects TRBV6-6 to TRBJ1-1, with no clear D. Germline loops: CDR1 MNHNY, CDR2 SVGAGI (reference sequence). The CDR3 covers 13 residues. V dropped 2 bases and J dropped 1 base, with 5 bases sitting between them. CDR3 loop: CASSYTRNTEAFF. The CDR3 region has the DNA TGTGCCAGCAGTTACACGAGGAACACTGAAGCTTTCTTT.

This clonotype was detected ten times or more. The rearrangement uses TRBV29-1 and TRBJ2-5; D might be TRBD2 (5 bases). Trimming left V 7 bases short and J 2 bases short, with 11 bases between. Germline loops: CDR1 SQVTM, CDR2 ANQGSEA. The CDR3 totals 12 residues. CDR3 DNA sequence: TGCAGCGCCCGGGATTCGCAAGAGACCCAGTACTTC. It yields the protein CSARDSQETQYF.

V is TRBV4-3 and J is TRBJ2-3, with TRBD2 as a possible D gene (5 bases). From germline, CDR1 is LGHNA and CDR2 YSLEER. The ends were cut back, 4 bases at V and 3 bases at J, with 8 bases in the middle. This CDR3 is built from 13 residues. CDR3 region: CASSRDYTDTQYF. In nucleotides, the CDR3 is TGCGCCAGCAGCCGAGACTATACAGATACGCAGTATTTT.

This clonotype was detected ten times or more. J is TRBJ2-1 and V is TRBV3-1, with D perhaps TRBD1 (5 bases). The CDR3 has 20 residues. Germline CDR1 reads LGHDT; CDR2 reads YNNKEL (reference sequence). Trimming pared 1 base from V and 7 bases from J, leaving 29 bases between. The CDR3 DNA sequence: TGTGCCAGCAGCCAAGTTCCCCTCGCACCCACCGCAGGGTCGCGGAATGAGCAGTTCTTC. Translation: CASSQVPLAPTAGSRNEQFF.

This clonotype was found many times. V and J are TRBV20-1 and TRBJ2-7; 10 positions match TRBD2. The CDR3 is 15 amino acids. J lost 3 bases, V lost 0 bases, and 5 bases had no gene match. Per the germline V gene, CDR1 is DFQATT and CDR2 is SNEGSKA (reference sequence). The CDR3 loop is CSARDPASGSYEQYF. CDR3 nucleotide sequence: TGCAGTGCTAGAGATCCCGCTAGCGGGAGCTACGAGCAGTACTTC.

The rearrangement joins TRBV7-2 to TRBJ2-3; no clear D. Trimming removed 1 base at V and 4 bases at J, with 9 bases between. The CDR3 length is 14 residues. CDR1 is SGHTA, CDR2 FQGNSA, per germline. The CDR3, as DNA: TGTGCCAGCAGCTTAGATACCACTGCAGATACGCAGTATTTT. This codes for CASSLDTTADTQYF.

Turning to this clonotype: A much larger clone lies one base from this, so it may be a read error. V usage is TRBV20-1 and J usage is TRBJ2-3, with 14 bases lining up with TRBD2. Losses at the gene ends were 0 bases for V and 2 bases for J; bases not matched to a gene: 13. The CDR3 sequence is 20 residues long. Germline V gives CDR1 DFQATT, CDR2 SNEGSKA (reference sequence). The CDR3 spells CSARDSPVAGLAGDTDTQYF. The DNA for the CDR3 is TGCAGTGCTAGAGATTCCCCCGTCGCGGGACTAGCGGGAGACACAGATACGCAGTATTTT.

This clonotype has a count of ten or more. The genes are TRBV7-8 and TRBJ2-7; TRBD2 is a possible D gene (5 bases). The ends were cut back, 2 bases at V and 1 base at J, with 15 bases in the middle. CDR1 is SGHVS and CDR2 is FQNEAQ in the germline V gene. The CDR3 is made up of 16 amino acids. CDR3 sequence: CASSLRPGGSSYEQYF. The CDR3 DNA is TGTGCCAGCAGCTTACGCCCCGGAGGCAGTTCCTACGAGCAGTACTTC.

Many counts were recorded for this clonotype. The chain employs TRBV9 and TRBJ2-7; D is uncertain. The CDR3 spans 13 residues. The germline V gene has CDR1 SGDLS and CDR2 YYNGEE. V gave up 0 bases and J gave up 2 bases, with 6 bases separating them. CDR3 protein: CASSVDNTYEQYF. The CDR3 nucleotides read TGTGCCAGCAGCGTAGATAACACCTACGAGCAGTACTTC. Combining the CDR3 with reference TRBV9 and TRBJ2-7 gives the whole variable domain DSGVTQTPKHLITATGQRVTLRCSPRSGDLSVYWYQQSLDQGLQFLIQYYNGEERAKGNILERFSAQQFPDLHSELNLSSLELGDSALYFCASSVDNTYEQYFGPGTRLTVT.